This entry lists 26 T cell receptor beta chains sequenced from one sample in a study of identical twins' blood T cells. TCRdb reprocessed the 5' RACE reads with MiXCR, giving one entry per CDR3 protein. The repertoire consists of 300,000 to 400,000 distinct CDR3 sequences, with roughly 28% occurring once and the leading ten covering about 6%. The sample consisted of PBMCs. The receptors originated from a woman aged 18 to 50 in good health.

Notes on this clonotype: A junction boundary mismatches the germline segment, possibly from a read error. The chain couples TRBV5-6 to TRBJ1-2; TRBD1 matches at 9 bases. The CDR3 contains 13 residues. The germline CDR1 and CDR2 sequences are SGHDT and YYEEEE. The CDR3 nucleotides are TGTACCAGCGGGGACAGGGTGATCTATGGCTACACCTTC. This encodes CTSGDRVIYGYTF.

This clonotype was seen at least ten times. The rearrangement links TRBV29-1 to TRBJ2-7, with unresolved D. V shed 4 bases and J shed 4 bases, with 8 bases lying between them. The CDR3 is 11 amino acids. CDR1 is SQVTM, CDR2 ANQGSEA, per germline. CDR3 sequence (DNA): TGCAGCGTTGGAACAGCTTACGAGCAGTACTTC. Its protein is CSVGTAYEQYF.

This clonotype was seen a few times. V and J are TRBV7-8 and TRBJ2-2; D not certain. The CDR3 is made up of 12 amino acids. The germline V gene encodes CDR1 SGHVS and CDR2 FQNEAQ. V lost 6 bases to trimming and J lost 5 bases, with 7 bases between them. The CDR3 loop reads CASRGLTGELFF. CDR3 DNA: TGTGCCAGCAGGGGTCTAACCGGGGAGCTGTTTTTT. Supplemented by reference TRBV7-8 and TRBJ2-2, the full variable domain reads GAGVSQSPRYKVAKRGQDVALRCDPISGHVSLFWYQQALGQGPEFLTYFQNEAQLDKSGLPSDRFFAERPEGSVSTLKIQRTQQEDSAVYLCASRGLTGELFFGEGSRLTVL.

With regard to this clonotype: Compared with germline, one end of the junction differs, possibly owing to a read error. The rearrangement joins TRBV12-3 or TRBV12-4 to TRBJ2-7; no reliable D call. The CDR3 sequence is 12 residues long. CDR3 coding DNA: TGTGCCTGCAGCTTCTTCCTACGACAGCAGTACTTC. Its protein is CACSFFLRQQYF.

The table lists this clonotype with a few counts. The chain links TRBV20-1 to TRBJ1-3, with D possibly matching TRBD1 (5 bases). V was clipped by 5 bases and J by 4 bases, with 18 bases between them. Germline values: CDR1 DFQATT, CDR2 SNEGSKA (reference sequence). The CDR3 is made up of 15 amino acids. CDR3 sequence reads: CSAPLGRSGGNTIYF. DNA of the CDR3: TGCAGTGCTCCGCTGGGACGCAGTGGGGGAAACACCATATATTTT.

V and J are TRBV27 and TRBJ1-4, with 7 bases fitting TRBD1. Germline V gene data show CDR1 as MNHEY and CDR2 as SMNVEV (reference sequence). The CDR3 sequence is 14 residues long. Trimming took 5 bases from V and 5 from J; bases not matched to a gene: 5. This CDR3 is CASSPRGRNEKLFF. The CDR3 DNA reads as TGTGCCAGCAGTCCCAGGGGGAGGAATGAAAAACTGTTTTTT.

The chain carries TRBV29-1 and TRBJ2-7, with 8 bases aligning to TRBD1. Per germline, CDR1 SQVTM and CDR2 ANQGSEA. Trimming at V came to 6 bases and at J to 4 bases, leaving 5 bases not matched to a gene. CDR3 size: 12 residues. CDR3 in amino acids: CSVMGQVYEQYF. CDR3 in DNA: TGCAGCGTCATGGGACAGGTATACGAGCAGTACTTC.

This clonotype was seen more than once but under ten times. This rearrangement joins TRBV7-2 to TRBJ2-3; D gene unclear. The germline V and J ends were trimmed by 2 bases and 6 bases, with 9 bases remaining between them. The germline V gene has CDR1 SGHTA and CDR2 FQGNSA. The CDR3 has 13 amino acids. DNA for the CDR3: TGTGCCAGCAGCTTAACCTTCTGGGATACGCAGTATTTT. It encodes CASSLTFWDTQYF.

V usage is TRBV6-6 and J usage is TRBJ2-7; D gene unclear. This CDR3 is built from 13 residues. Trimming pared 5 bases from V and 3 bases from J, leaving 11 bases between. Germline values: CDR1 MNHNY, CDR2 SVGAGI (reference sequence). The CDR3 spells CASSTLDHYEQYF. The CDR3 DNA reads TGTGCCAGCAGTACCCTAGACCACTACGAGCAGTACTTC.

This clonotype was detected ten times or more. The chain links TRBV29-1 to TRBJ1-5, with D perhaps TRBD1 (6 bases). The germline V and J ends were trimmed by 6 bases and 3 bases, with 15 bases remaining between them. Per the germline V gene, CDR1 is SQVTM and CDR2 is ANQGSEA. The CDR3 loop spans 14 amino acids. CDR3 region: CSVQGPGANQPQHF. The CDR3 nucleotides read TGCAGCGTACAGGGTCCAGGGGCCAATCAGCCCCAGCATTTT.

In this sample, this clonotype turned up many times. The junction differs from germline at one of its ends, possibly a read error. J is TRBJ2-2 and V is TRBV20-1; D uncertain. This CDR3 is built from 11 residues. Germline V lookup: CDR1 DFQATT, CDR2 SNEGSKA (reference sequence). The CDR3 loop is CSGRNTGELFF. CDR3 DNA: TGCAGTGGTAGAAACACCGGGGAGCTGTTTTTT.

The chain combines TRBV10-2 with TRBJ1-2; maybe TRBD1 (5 bases). Germline CDR1 reads WSHSY; CDR2 reads SAAADI. This CDR3 contains 14 residues. V shed 9 bases and J shed 3 bases, with 17 bases lying between them. The CDR3 sequence is CASQDRGVYYGYTF. Written as DNA, the CDR3 is TGCGCCAGTCAAGATCGGGGGGTTTACTATGGCTACACCTTC.

There are a few counts of this clonotype. The CDR3 loop reads CSVGAAGGTEAFF. CDR3 DNA: TGCAGCGTTGGGGCGGCGGGTGGAACTGAAGCTTTCTTT. J is TRBJ1-1 and V is TRBV29-1; D unresolved. V lost 4 bases to trimming and J lost 5 bases, with 14 bases between them. The CDR3 covers 13 residues. Germline assignment: CDR1 SQVTM and CDR2 ANQGSEA.

The chain combines TRBV10-1 with TRBJ2-3; tentative D call: TRBD2 (6 bases). Germline V gene data show CDR1 as WNHNN and CDR2 as SYGVQD (reference sequence). This CDR3 has 13 amino acids. V lost 6 bases and J 3 bases, leaving 10 bases between the germline ends. CDR3 protein: CASRSGLTDTQYF. As DNA, the CDR3 is TGCGCCAGCAGGAGCGGGTTAACAGATACGCAGTATTTT.

The chain employs TRBV20-1 and TRBJ1-5; 7 bases agree with TRBD1. There are 16 residues in the CDR3. From germline, CDR1 is DFQATT and CDR2 SNEGSKA (reference sequence). V shed 2 bases and J 2 bases; nucleotides not matched to a gene: 9. This chain's CDR3 is CSARKTGTARNQPQHF. The CDR3, as DNA: TGCAGTGCTAGAAAGACCGGGACAGCCCGCAATCAGCCCCAGCATTTT.

Ten or more counts support this clonotype. The J gene is TRBJ2-7, the V gene TRBV15; tentatively, D is TRBD1 (5 bases). Deletions cut 0 bases from V and 0 bases from J, with 9 bases between. Per the germline V gene, CDR1 is LNHNV and CDR2 is YYDKDF (reference sequence). CDR3 length: 15 residues. CDR3 sequence: CATSRDLGVSYEQYF. Here the CDR3 DNA reads TGTGCCACCAGCAGAGATTTAGGGGTCTCCTACGAGCAGTACTTC.

The chain couples TRBV2 to TRBJ1-5, with D possibly matching TRBD1 (5 bases). The V gene lost 5 bases and the J gene lost 14 bases, with 16 bases spanning the gap. Germline CDR1 SNHLY, CDR2 FYNNEI. This CDR3 spans 12 amino acids. CDR3 loop: CASSIRREREHF. CDR3 sequence (DNA): TGTGCCAGCAGTATTCGCAGGGAGAGGGAGCATTTT.

Comment on this clonotype: A clone one base away is much larger, so this may be a read error. V gene TRBV9 combines with J gene TRBJ2-1, with 8 positions matching TRBD1. This CDR3 comprises 15 residues. Germline CDR1 is SGDLS and CDR2 is YYNGEE. The CDR3 nucleotides are TGTACCAGCAGCGTAGGACAGGGCCCCTACAATGAGCAGTTCTTC. It is translated as CTSSVGQGPYNEQFF.

This clonotype showed up many times. The J gene is TRBJ2-1, the V gene TRBV18; 9 bases line up with TRBD2. Germline values: CDR1 KGHSH, CDR2 LQKENI. The CDR3 is made up of 14 amino acids. V was pared by 6 bases and J by 5 bases, with 5 bases of the junction left unmatched. The CDR3 region is CASSNSGGDNEQFF. The CDR3 DNA is TGTGCCAGCTCTAATAGCGGGGGAGACAATGAGCAGTTCTTC.

This clonotype was detected ten times or more. The rearrangement uses TRBV7-8 and TRBJ1-1, with a tentative D call TRBD1 (5 bases). Trimming stripped 5 bases from V and 3 bases from J, with 10 bases between. The CDR3 consists of 13 residues. The germline gives CDR1 SGHVS, CDR2 FQNEAQ. CDR3 amino acids: CASSARVDTEAFF. As DNA, the CDR3 is TGTGCCAGCAGCGCCAGGGTGGACACTGAAGCTTTCTTT.

This clonotype was seen a few times. The chain couples TRBV5-1 to TRBJ2-3, with TRBD1 matching over 7 bases. Losses at the gene ends were 8 bases for V and 7 bases for J; bases not matched to a gene: 13. Germline V gives CDR1 SGHRS, CDR2 YFSETQ. This CDR3 contains 14 residues. CDR3 DNA: TGCGCCAGTAAAGGGGACAGAACAGTGAATACGCAGTATTTT. Protein product: CASKGDRTVNTQYF. The entire variable domain, with the rest obtained from reference TRBV5-1 and TRBJ2-3, is as follows: KAGVTQTPRYLIKTRGQQVTLSCSPISGHRSVSWYQQTPGQGLQFLFEYFSETQRNKGNFPGRFSGRQFSNSRSEMNVSTLELGDSALYLCASKGDRTVNTQYFGPGTRLTVL.

As regards this clonotype: A much bigger clone sits one base away, suggesting this may be a read error. The gene calls are TRBV25-1 and TRBJ2-3; tentatively, D is TRBD1 or TRBD2 (5 bases each). CDR3 size: 16 residues. Between the trimmed V and J ends, which lost 1 base and 3 bases, there was a span of 14 bases. CDR1 is MGHDK and CDR2 is SYGVNS in the germline V gene. The CDR3 nucleotides are TGTGCCAGCAGTGAATTAAGGGACGGGGCTACAGATACGCAGTATTTT. This sequence encodes CASSELRDGATDTQYF.

The gene calls are TRBV7-9 and TRBJ1-1; D may be TRBD1 (6 bases). The germline V gene has CDR1 SEHNR and CDR2 FQNEAQ (reference sequence). The length of the CDR3 is 15 residues. Trimming pared 3 bases from V and 6 bases from J, leaving 17 bases between. The CDR3 loop reads CASSFFTGAPPEAFF. The CDR3, as DNA: TGTGCCAGCAGCTTCTTTACGGGGGCCCCCCCTGAAGCTTTCTTT.

The chain recombines TRBV5-8 with TRBJ1-1; D unresolved. V gave up 2 bases and J gave up 7 bases, with 6 bases separating them. Germline CDR1 is SGHTS and CDR2 is YDEGEE. The CDR3 contains 11 residues. The DNA of the CDR3 is TGTGCCAGCAGCTTCACAGATGAAGCTTTCTTT. This encodes CASSFTDEAFF.

In this sample, this clonotype turned up a few times. The chain is built from TRBV20-1 and TRBJ1-2, with D possibly matching TRBD1 (6 bases). The CDR3 runs 13 residues. Germline loops: CDR1 DFQATT, CDR2 SNEGSKA (reference sequence). V lost 2 bases to trimming and J lost 7 bases, with 14 bases between them. The CDR3 coding sequence is TGCAGTGCTAGAAGGACAGAGAGCAGTGGCTACACCTTC. This encodes CSARRTESSGYTF.

This clonotype turned up a few times. The chain recombines TRBV7-8 with TRBJ2-3; 8 bases match TRBD2. Looked up from germline, CDR1 is SGHVS and CDR2 is FQNEAQ. The trim removed 5 bases at V and 4 bases at J, leaving 8 bases unmatched. The CDR3 runs 15 residues. This CDR3 reads CASSPAGLEADTQYF. CDR3 nucleotides: TGTGCCAGCAGCCCGGCGGGACTAGAAGCAGATACGCAGTATTTT. Full variable domain (rest looked up from reference TRBV7-8 and TRBJ2-3): GAGVSQSPRYKVAKRGQDVALRCDPISGHVSLFWYQQALGQGPEFLTYFQNEAQLDKSGLPSDRFFAERPEGSVSTLKIQRTQQEDSAVYLCASSPAGLEADTQYFGPGTRLTVL.